The rows below give T cell receptor beta chains drawn from one sample of a study of cytomegalovirus exposure and HLA in healthy donors. Here immunoSEQ multiplex PCR was the method, and the copy in TCRdb shows in-frame clones only, minus some. The table has about 110,000 clones, approximately 94% seen once. The specimen sequenced was PBMCs. The source is a woman in her late teens or twenties in good health and CMV-seronegative. Each CDR3 is given with its conserved first and last residue. The D gene is left open where the match is weak. Size values are once, few and many counts, or a class for expanded clones, and some rows have none.

abundance	v_gene	d_gene	j_gene	CDR3nt	CDR3aa
-	TRBV5-1	-	TRBJ1-1	TGCGCCAGCAGCTCGCCCTTACGGGGTACTGAAGCTTTCTTT	CASSSPLRGTEAFF
-	TRBV18	TRBD1	TRBJ2-1	TGTGCCAGCTCGCCGGACCGGACAGGGGTGGTAAATGAGCAGTTCTTC	CASSPDRTGVVNEQFF
-	TRBV4-2	-	TRBJ1-1	TGTGCCAGCAGCCAAGTCGACCAGGGGAGTACGAACACTGAAGCTTTCTTT	CASSQVDQGSTNTEAFF
once	TRBV4-2	TRBD2	TRBJ2-3	TGTGCCAGCAGCCAAGGACTAGCGGGGGGGCCAGATACGCAGTATTTT	CASSQGLAGGPDTQYF
-	TRBV7-2	TRBD2	TRBJ2-7	TGTGCCAGCAGCTTAGCGGCTAGCGGGGGGTACTCCTACGAGCAGTACTTC	CASSLAASGGYSYEQYF
-	TRBV14	-	TRBJ2-6	TGTGCCAGCAGCCAAAGGTCAGCGGCCTCTGGGGCCAACGTCCTGACTTTC	CASSQRSAASGANVLTF
-	TRBV7-6	TRBD2	TRBJ2-1	TGTGCCAGCAGCTTACGGTCTGGGACTAGCGGGGGTGAGCAGTTCTTC	CASSLRSGTSGGEQFF
-	TRBV12-5	-	TRBJ2-1	TGTGCTAGTGGTTTATCCCCAGCGTCTGAGCAGTTCTTC	CASGLSPASEQFF
-	TRBV7-6	-	TRBJ2-7	TGTGCCAGCAGCTTCGGCAGGGAACGCGAGCAGTACTTC	CASSFGREREQYF
-	TRBV28	TRBD1	TRBJ2-7	TGTGCCAGCAGTGTAGGGACAGCCTACGAGCAGTACTTC	CASSVGTAYEQYF
-	TRBV4-1	TRBD1	TRBJ2-2	TGCGCCAGCAGCCAAGGGACAGGGAGAACGCGGGAGCTGTTTTTT	CASSQGTGRTRELFF
-	TRBV28	TRBD1	TRBJ1-2	TGTGCCAGCAGTTTAGGCAGGGGGCACTATGGCTACACCTTC	CASSLGRGHYGYTF
-	TRBV5-4	-	TRBJ2-3	TGTGCCAGCAGCTCCCCCCGTGAGCAGGGGATGCGGACAGATACGCAGTATTTT	CASSSPREQGMRTDTQYF
-	TRBV7-3	-	TRBJ1-1	TGTGCCAGCAGCTTGGGGGGTTCAAGCACTGAAGCTTTCTTT	CASSLGGSSTEAFF
-	TRBV28	-	TRBJ1-6	TGTGCCAGCAGTTTATTTAGTTATAATTCACCCCTCCACTTT	CASSLFSYNSPLHF
-	TRBV30	-	TRBJ2-4	TGTGCCTGCGCGGACAGAACGAAAAACATTCAGTACTTC	CACADRTKNIQYF
-	TRBV9	TRBD2	TRBJ2-5	TGTGCCAGCAGCGTTCAAGCGGGGGGGCAAGAGACCCAGTACTTC	CASSVQAGGQETQYF
-	TRBV5-1	-	TRBJ2-3	TGCGCCAGCAGCTTGGGACTAACAGCTGGCACAGATACGCAGTATTTT	CASSLGLTAGTDTQYF
-	TRBV4-1	TRBD1	TRBJ2-7	TGCGCCAGCAGCTCTTCCACACCGGGACAGGGTCCCTACGAGCAGTACTTC	CASSSSTPGQGPYEQYF
-	TRBV19	-	TRBJ2-1	TGTGCCAGTAGCCCAGGGGCGTACAATGAGCAGTTCTTC	CASSPGAYNEQFF
once	TRBV7-9	TRBD1	TRBJ2-2	TGTGCCAGCAGCCCGCGGACAGGGGAAGGTACCGGGGAGCTGTTTTTT	CASSPRTGEGTGELFF
once	TRBV30	TRBD2	TRBJ2-5	TGTGCCTGGAGATTGGCGGGGGGCGAGACCCAGTACTTC	CAWRLAGGETQYF
-	TRBV5-1	-	TRBJ2-3	TGCGCCAGCAGCTTCGGGCAGGGATGGGATACGCAGTATTTT	CASSFGQGWDTQYF
-	TRBV4-2	TRBD2	TRBJ2-1	TGTGCCAGCAGCATAGATAGCGGGGGCTTATACAATGAGCAGTTCTTC	CASSIDSGGLYNEQFF
-	TRBV5-1	-	TRBJ2-7	TGCGCCAGCAGCTATCCTTGGGGGGACGAGCAGTACTTC	CASSYPWGDEQYF
-	TRBV29-1	-	TRBJ1-4	TGCAGCGTGCTACAGTCTCCTCGCAATAATGAAAAACTGTTTTTT	CSVLQSPRNNEKLFF
-	TRBV6-5	-	TRBJ2-3	TGTGCCAGCAGTAGGCCTTCGGGAGCGCAGTATTTT	CASSRPSGAQYF
once	TRBV6-1	-	TRBJ2-1	TGTGCCAGCAGTATTACAGGGACGGGGGAGCAGTTCTTC	CASSITGTGEQFF
-	TRBV28	-	TRBJ1-5	TGTGCCAGCAGCTTACCCGTGTATCAGCCCCAGCATTTT	CASSLPVYQPQHF
-	TRBV11-2	TRBD2	TRBJ2-3	TGTGCCAGCAGTCCAGCGGGGGGGCCTCCAGATACGCAGTATTTT	CASSPAGGPPDTQYF
once	TRBV6-5	TRBD1	TRBJ1-2	TGTGCCAGCAGTCTGGGACAGAAAGTCTATGGCTACACCTTC	CASSLGQKVYGYTF
-	TRBV18	-	TRBJ1-1	TGTGCCAGCTCACCAAACACAGCGAACACTGAAGCTTTCTTT	CASSPNTANTEAFF
-	TRBV29-1	TRBD1	TRBJ1-5	TGCAGCGTGTCAATGGGACAGGGTACGTGGCAGCCCCAGCATTTT	CSVSMGQGTWQPQHF
-	TRBV5-1	-	TRBJ2-4	TGCGCCAGCAGCTTCTCAGGTCTCGAAGGGGGCATTCAGTACTTC	CASSFSGLEGGIQYF
-	TRBV7-2	TRBD2	TRBJ2-3	TGTGCCAGCAGCTTAGGGGGACTATACATCACAGATACGCAGTATTTT	CASSLGGLYITDTQYF
-	TRBV19	-	TRBJ1-2	TGTGCCAGTAGTACAATGACCACAGGGTTCAAGGGCTACACCTTC	CASSTMTTGFKGYTF
-	TRBV6-5	TRBD1	TRBJ2-7	TGTGCCAGCAGTTACGGGGACAGTACTACCTACGAGCAGTACTTC	CASSYGDSTTYEQYF
-	TRBV21-1	-	TRBJ1-5	TGTGCCAGCAGCGTGCACAGGGTTGGTAATCAGCCCCAGCATTTT	CASSVHRVGNQPQHF
-	TRBV5-6	TRBD1	TRBJ2-6	TGTGCCAGCAGCTCCGGGACAGTGCCGTTATCTGGGGCCAACGTCCTGACTTTC	CASSSGTVPLSGANVLTF
-	TRBV6-1	TRBD1	TRBJ1-5	TGTGCCAGCAGTGAAAACAGGGGCTTCCAGCCCCAGCATTTT	CASSENRGFQPQHF
-	TRBV7-9	-	TRBJ2-7	TGTGCCAGCAAACCTACAGGTGGCTACGAGCAGTACTTC	CASKPTGGYEQYF
once	TRBV2	-	TRBJ2-7	TGTGCCAGCAGTGAACACAGCTACGAGCAGTACTTC	CASSEHSYEQYF
once	TRBV4-1	-	TRBJ2-3	TGCGCCAGCAGCCAAGATATGCCGCGAAACAGGGATACGCAGTATTTT	CASSQDMPRNRDTQYF
-	TRBV18	TRBD1	TRBJ1-5	TGTGCCAGCTCACCAGACAGGGGGCGAAGCAATCAGCCCCAGCATTTT	CASSPDRGRSNQPQHF
-	TRBV29-1	-	TRBJ2-7	TGCAGCGTTGTGACCCGGCGGGGATCCTACGAGCAGTACTTC	CSVVTRRGSYEQYF
-	TRBV19	TRBD1	TRBJ1-1	TGTGCCAGTACCGACAGGGGGGGATACACTGAAGCTTTCTTT	CASTDRGGYTEAFF
-	TRBV9	-	TRBJ2-1	TGTGCCAGCAGCGCCTCGGGACTCCTGAACTTGGAGAATGAGCAGTTCTTC	CASSASGLLNLENEQFF
once	TRBV5-1	TRBD1	TRBJ2-3	TGCGCCAGCAGCCGGGACAGGGCTCTGATTCAAGATACGCAGTATTTT	CASSRDRALIQDTQYF
-	TRBV7-2	-	TRBJ2-7	TGTGCCAGCAGCTTAGTGCAGGCCTACGAGCAGTACTTC	CASSLVQAYEQYF
-	TRBV27	TRBD2	TRBJ2-7	TGTGCCCCGGGGGGACTCCACGAGCAGTACTTC	CAPGGLHEQYF
-	TRBV19	TRBD1	TRBJ1-2	TGTGCCAGTAGTAGCCCGGGACAGGGCTATGGCTACACCTTC	CASSSPGQGYGYTF
-	TRBV5-1	-	TRBJ1-1	TGCGCCAGCAGCTCCCGAGGAGGGGATGGGGTCGAAGCTTTCTTT	CASSSRGGDGVEAFF
-	TRBV7-9	-	TRBJ2-1	TGTGCCAGCAGCACACTTACAGGGTCCTACAATGAGCAGTTCTTC	CASSTLTGSYNEQFF
-	TRBV11-3	TRBD2	TRBJ2-1	TGTGCCAGCAGCTTAGGGCGGGGGGACTACAATGAGCAGTTCTTC	CASSLGRGDYNEQFF